This T cell receptor (beta chain) was sequenced in a study of graft-versus-host responses after intestinal transplantation. Study-wide background: Every transplant recipient was induced with anti-thymocyte globulin, then maintained on tacrolimus and steroids for two to four years.

V shed 1 base and J shed 9 bases, with 18 bases lying between them. This CDR3 has 15 residues. Per the germline V gene, CDR1 is SEHNR and CDR2 is FQNEAQ (reference sequence). Plates contained about 200,000 CFSE-labeled responder cells and about 200,000 irradiated, violet-dye-labeled stimulator cells. Assay used: immunoSEQ multiplex PCR; TCRdb lists only in-frame clones, some missing. The profile shows about 10,000 clones, 36% of them singletons. The receptor was derived from a human patient who received an intestinal transplant. Specimen: alloreactive CD8+ T cells from a mixed lymphocyte reaction culture, collected before intestinal transplant. Subset denoted: CFSE-low proliferating T cells sorted from roughly 6-day pre-transplant mixed lymphocyte reaction (GvH or HvG direction). The V and J genes are TRBV7-9 and TRBJ2-5; a possible D gene is TRBD2 (5 bases). The CDR3 nucleotides read TGTGCCAGCAGCTTAGTGGGAGACCCCCAGACGGCCCAGTACTTC. This translates into CASSLVGDPQTAQYF.